This T cell receptor beta chain is from a study of blood T cell repertoires in COVID-19 (dated by TCRdb to 2020 to 2021). Turning to the overall study: Samples from collaborators originated in the United States, Italy and Spain and spanned both the acute and convalescent phases of COVID-19. The material from the prospective study consisted of cDNA or gDNA derived from T cells, B-cell-depleted T cells, or PBMCs. The repertoires were made available in a free public database intended to serve as a resource for research on the immune response to SARS-CoV-2. Samples were obtained from the ongoing ImmuneRACE study (first 160 participants) and from approximately 1,200 subjects provided by 6 global collaborators. The dataset comprised deeply sampled blood TCRbeta repertoires from subjects exposed to, actively infected with, or recovered from COVID-19. Where available, HLA class I and class II types were taken from metadata supplied by the sample provider and were not determined by assay-based typing. Sample metadata almost always included a de-identified subject ID, COVID-19 status, age in years and sex.

TCRbeta CDR3 regions were amplified from genomic DNA by means of the immunoSEQ Assay, a bias-controlled multiplex PCR. Processing in the source paper ran as follows. The number of nucleated cells in each sample was estimated from the amplification of reference gene primers within the assay. To quantify the absolute abundance of each unique TCRbeta CDR3 rearrangement, sequence reads were collapsed and filtered. For each sample, productive Simpson clonality was calculated as the square root of Simpson's diversity index over productive rearrangements. TCRdb carries this immuneACCESS record with in-frame sequences only. Its versions omit some clonotypes, under half of them owing to an unresolved V gene in the studies checked, with the rest unexplained. V, J and clone size derive from that table, while D and trimming were established from the DNA sequence. The sample table records about 330,000 clones; 80% to 90% of these occur just once. Clones ranked in the top ten supply roughly 1.1% of the sample.

Notes on this clone: Its specific antigen is unknown. It has no much larger one-base neighbor in the sample; base qualities were not kept.

What the work shows at the level of the full study, not this receptor alone: The amount of clinical and demographic metadata varied by source and participant and was provided uncurated.

Germline trimming: 2 bases from V, 7 bases from J; junction bases outside gene matches: 7. CDR1 and CDR2 were assigned from the germline V gene (reference sequence) as MNHEY and SMNVEV. The CDR3 spans 14 residues, from the cysteine through the phenylalanine. Only the CDR3 DNA stays, 42 bases, in frame from base 1. The collaborating institutions used their own protocols to collect whole blood in K2EDTA tubes. Collaborator samples were shipped for TCRbeta analysis as frozen whole blood, isolated PBMCs, or DNA extracted from either sample type. The TCR sequence derives from a woman aged 50 to 65 with acute or convalescent COVID-19. The specimen sequenced was peripheral blood. The chain was built from TRBV27 and TRBJ1-2; TRBD1 aligns with 7 central bases. The CDR3 corresponds to CASSLRDRISGYTF. The DNA sequence is given as TGTGCCAGCAGTTTACGGGACAGAATAAGTGGCTACACCTTC.